This TCR beta chain was retrieved from a study of blood T cell repertoires in COVID-19. Study details: PBMCs, B-cell-depleted T cells, or T cells provided the cDNA or gDNA that made up the material.

The V gene's germline CDR1 is GTSNPN and CDR2 SVGIG (reference sequence). The germline V and J ends were trimmed by 0 bases and 6 bases, with 12 bases remaining between them. The CDR3 consists of 13 residues. How the authors handled the data: Cell counts per sample came from amplifying reference gene primers. TCRdb keeps only in-frame clones here, not all; method: immunoSEQ multiplex PCR. That table gives V, J and clone size, and the DNA gave D and trimming. The sample includes roughly 350,000 clones, approximately 81% of them seen just once. This clone was seen just once. The sequencing input was peripheral blood. This TCR was sampled from a woman aged 18-30 years with acute or convalescent COVID-19. The chain links TRBV30 to TRBJ2-7, with D possibly matching TRBD2 (6 bases). The CDR3 DNA follows: TGTGCCTGGAGTGTCTACGGAGGGGTCGAGCAGTACTTC. Amino acids: CAWSVYGGVEQYF.